These 4 T cell receptor beta chains share one sample of origin, sequenced in a study of T cell responses to AZD1222 COVID-19 vaccine (dated by TCRdb to the early 2020s). Receptor libraries were prepared by the immunoSEQ multiplex PCR assay. In TCRdb, the immuneACCESS table is reduced to in-frame sequences with V and J assigned. These tables do not hold every clone; where another copy was compared, an unresolved V gene accounts for under half, and the others remain unexplained. The sample table lists around 80,000 clones, 70% to 90% of them with a count of one. Roughly 1.2% of the sample lies in the top ten. In light of the paper, this sample's time point label describes: about 28 days (+/-7) after the second vaccine dose. Sequenced here: peripheral blood, sampled 28 days after the second AZD1222 dose. These receptors were taken from an adult who received the AZD1222 COVID-19 vaccine.

DNA for the CDR3: TGTGCCAGCAGGGGGGCAGCGGCAGATACGCAGTATTTT. Residues: CASRGAAADTQYF. The chain carries TRBV2 and TRBJ2-3, with D possibly matching TRBD1 (6 bases). The CDR3 has 13 residues. CDR1 and CDR2 from the germline V gene are SNHLY and FYNNEI. The V gene lost 6 bases and the J gene lost 4 bases, with 11 bases spanning the gap.

The V and J genes are TRBV27 and TRBJ2-1; 8 bases are a match to TRBD2. The V gene end was trimmed by 5 bases and the J gene end by 10 bases; junction bases not matched to a gene: 10. Per the germline V gene, CDR1 is MNHEY and CDR2 is SMNVEV (reference sequence). The CDR3 is 14 residues long. CDR3 region: CASSDPGLDSEQFF. For the CDR3, the DNA is TGTGCCAGCAGTGATCCGGGACTAGATAGCGAGCAGTTCTTC.

The chain recombines TRBV19 with TRBJ2-7; 10 bases match TRBD1. CDR1 LNHDA and CDR2 SQIVND come from the germline V gene (reference sequence). CDR3 length: 14 amino acids. V lost 2 bases to trimming and J lost 4 bases; unmatched junction nucleotides: 2. DNA for the CDR3: TGTGCCAGTAGTATAAAGGGACAGGGGTACGAGCAGTACTTC. It codes for CASSIKGQGYEQYF.

This chain connects TRBV24-1 to TRBJ2-2, with D possibly being TRBD1 or TRBD2 (5 bases each). The CDR3 sequence is 15 residues long. Germline values: CDR1 KGHDR, CDR2 SFDVKD. V lost 4 bases to trimming and J lost 0 bases, with 8 bases between them. For the CDR3, the DNA is TGTGCCACCAGTGAAGGGACGGCGAACACCGGGGAGCTGTTTTTT. Residues: CATSEGTANTGELFF.